These 17 T cell receptor beta chains originate from one sample sequenced in a study of T cell changes during pregnancy in multiple sclerosis. Repertoires were generated with immunoSEQ multiplex PCR, while TCRdb's copy carries only in-frame clones and drops some. Among tens of thousands of clones listed, 90% were seen once. Sequencing was performed on peripheral blood, taken in the first trimester of pregnancy. The receptors derive from a female donor in good health, enrolled as a control in a pregnancy study.

This clone has just one count. The CDR3 bases are TGCGCCAGCAGCTTGAGGGGGATCGGCCATACAACTAATGAAAAACTGTTTTTT. It codes for CASSLRGIGHTTNEKLFF. The chain employs TRBV5-1 and TRBJ1-4; possible D gene TRBD1, 6 bases. CDR1 and CDR2 (germline): SGHRS, YFSETQ. V shed 1 base and J shed 0 bases, with 16 bases lying between them. The CDR3 covers 18 residues.

About this clone: This specimen includes other DNA sequences encoding the same CDR3. This sequence joins TRBV2 and TRBJ1-1; tentatively, D is TRBD1 (5 bases). Germline values: CDR1 SNHLY, CDR2 FYNNEI. V dropped 4 bases and J dropped 1 base, with 7 bases sitting between them. CDR3 size: 13 residues. The DNA for the CDR3 is TGTGCCAGCAGTGGACAGCCGAACACTGAAGCTTTCTTT. It yields the protein CASSGQPNTEAFF.

The chain combines TRBV10-3 with TRBJ2-1; possibly TRBD1 for D (5 bases). V was shortened by 10 bases and J by 4 bases, with 17 bases between the two germline ends. The CDR3 is made up of 14 amino acids. Germline V gives CDR1 ENHRY, CDR2 SYGVKD. Here the CDR3 DNA reads TGTGCCACTGTCGGGCAAGGGGATTACAATGAGCAGTTCTTC. Translating gives CATVGQGDYNEQFF.

The chain has TRBV2 and TRBJ1-2; a weak D match, TRBD1 (5 bases). V lost 1 base and J lost 4, with 10 bases in between. The CDR3 totals 14 residues. CDR1 and CDR2 from the germline V gene are SNHLY and FYNNEI. In DNA, the CDR3 is TGTGCCAGCAGTGAAGTGGCGGGGACCTATGGCTACACCTTC. The encoded protein is CASSEVAGTYGYTF. Full variable domain (rest looked up from reference TRBV2 and TRBJ1-2): EPEVTQTPSHQVTQMGQEVILRCVPISNHLYFYWYRQILGQKVEFLVSFYNNEISEKSEIFDDQFSVERPDGSNFTLKIRSTKLEDSAMYFCASSEVAGTYGYTFGSGTRLTVV.

The V gene is TRBV5-4, the J gene TRBJ2-1; D might be TRBD2 (7 bases). Deletions cut 7 bases from V and 2 bases from J, with 16 bases between. Germline V gene sequence: CDR1 SGHNT, CDR2 YYREEE (reference sequence). The CDR3 is made up of 15 amino acids. CDR3 sequence reads: CASPKGGGPYNEQFF. CDR3 nucleotides: TGTGCCAGCCCTAAGGGGGGAGGGCCCTACAATGAGCAGTTCTTC.

The chain joins TRBV14 to TRBJ1-2; D not resolved. The germline gives CDR1 SGHDN, CDR2 FVKESK. Trimming cost V 2 bases and J 6 bases, with 10 bases left between them. This CDR3 is 13 amino acids long. The CDR3 DNA reads TGTGCCAGCAGCCAACGGGGAACGGATGGCTACACCTTC. It codes for CASSQRGTDGYTF. Filled out from reference TRBV14 and TRBJ1-2, the complete variable domain reads EAGVTQFPSHSVIEKGQTVTLRCDPISGHDNLYWYRRVMGKEIKFLLHFVKESKQDESGMPNNRFLAERTGGTYSTLKVQPAELEDSGVYFCASSQRGTDGYTFGSGTRLTVV.

The V and J genes are TRBV19 and TRBJ1-5; no clear D. Germline CDR1 is LNHDA and CDR2 is SQIVND (reference sequence). This CDR3 has 13 amino acids. The V gene lost 3 bases and the J gene lost 5 bases, with 8 bases spanning the gap. CDR3 coding DNA: TGTGCCAGTAGTATTTATGAGGATCAGCCCCAGCATTTT. Protein sequence: CASSIYEDQPQHF.

V usage is TRBV27 and J usage is TRBJ2-1, with 7 bases that match TRBD2. Germline V lookup: CDR1 MNHEY, CDR2 SMNVEV (reference sequence). There are 15 residues in the CDR3. Germline trimming cut 3 bases from V and 8 bases from J; bases unmatched to any gene: 10. The DNA for the CDR3 is TGTGCCAGCAGTTTTTATGCGGGAGTGGTCGATGAGCAGTTCTTC. This encodes CASSFYAGVVDEQFF.

J is TRBJ1-1 and V is TRBV29-1; 10 bases fit TRBD1. The CDR3 spans 13 residues. V was clipped by 3 bases and J by 6 bases; unmatched bases: 4. Germline assignment: CDR1 SQVTM and CDR2 ANQGSEA. CDR3 region: CSVEGQGWAEAFF. DNA for the CDR3: TGCAGCGTTGAGGGACAGGGGTGGGCTGAAGCTTTCTTT.

The chain is built from TRBV4-3 and TRBJ1-2; no reliable D call. There are 16 residues in the CDR3. Trimming removed 0 bases from V and 3 bases from J, with 14 bases in between. CDR1 is LGHNA, CDR2 YSLEER, per germline. CDR3: CASSQELEGPYYGYTF. DNA of the CDR3: TGCGCCAGCAGCCAAGAACTAGAGGGCCCATACTATGGCTACACCTTC.

This clone showed up just once. The chain recombines TRBV28 with TRBJ2-7; 9 nucleotides agree with TRBD1. Germline V gene data show CDR1 as MDHEN and CDR2 as SYDVKM. This CDR3 spans 14 amino acids. The V segment lost 6 bases and the J segment 5 bases; nucleotides outside the gene matches: 8. This CDR3 is CASRLQGARDEQYF. The DNA for the CDR3 is TGTGCCAGCAGGTTACAGGGGGCACGGGACGAGCAGTACTTC.

The J gene is TRBJ1-2, the V gene TRBV5-6; TRBD1 is a possible D gene (6 bases). The CDR3 is 17 residues long. Trimming left V 0 bases short and J 2 bases short, with 17 bases between. Germline CDR1 SGHDT, CDR2 YYEEEE. The CDR3 region has the DNA TGTGCCAGCAGCTTGGTCGTACCACAGGGTCTCAACTATGGCTACACCTTC. Protein sequence: CASSLVVPQGLNYGYTF. The entire variable domain, with the rest obtained from reference TRBV5-6 and TRBJ1-2, is as follows: DAGVTQSPTHLIKTRGQQVTLRCSPKSGHDTVSWYQQALGQGPQFIFQYYEEEERQRGNFPDRFSGHQFPNYSSELNVNALLLGDSALYLCASSLVVPQGLNYGYTFGSGTRLTVV.

The genes are TRBV9 and TRBJ2-7; TRBD1 aligns across 9 bases. The V gene end was trimmed by 0 bases and the J gene end by 1 base; junction bases not matched to a gene: 2. The V gene's germline CDR1 is SGDLS and CDR2 YYNGEE. The CDR3 sequence is 15 residues long. CDR3 residues: CASSVGGTGSYEQYF. The CDR3 bases are TGTGCCAGCAGCGTAGGGGGGACAGGGTCCTACGAGCAGTACTTC. The full variable domain, in which reference TRBV9 and TRBJ2-7 provide the parts outside the CDR3, is DSGVTQTPKHLITATGQRVTLRCSPRSGDLSVYWYQQSLDQGLQFLIQYYNGEERAKGNILERFSAQQFPDLHSELNLSSLELGDSALYFCASSVGGTGSYEQYFGPGTRLTVT.

V is TRBV2 and J is TRBJ1-2; 8 bases line up with TRBD1. The germline V gene has CDR1 SNHLY and CDR2 FYNNEI. CDR3 length equals 14 residues. Trimming removed 7 bases from V and 2 bases from J; junction bases left unmatched: 6. The CDR3 here is CASTPDRENYGYTF. The CDR3 nucleotides read TGTGCCAGCACTCCGGACAGGGAAAACTATGGCTACACCTTC. Variable domain in full (rest from reference TRBV2 and TRBJ1-2): EPEVTQTPSHQVTQMGQEVILRCVPISNHLYFYWYRQILGQKVEFLVSFYNNEISEKSEIFDDQFSVERPDGSNFTLKIRSTKLEDSAMYFCASTPDRENYGYTFGSGTRLTVV.

The V and J genes are TRBV9 and TRBJ1-6; D is unresolved. This CDR3 has 12 residues. The V end lost 4 bases, the J end lost 5 bases, and 4 bases lay between the germline ends. Germline V gives CDR1 SGDLS, CDR2 YYNGEE. The chain's CDR3 is CASSLNNSPLHF. The CDR3 region has the DNA TGTGCCAGCAGCCTAAATAATTCACCCCTCCACTTT.

The gene calls are TRBV14 and TRBJ2-2; 13 bases agree with TRBD2. Germline V gene data show CDR1 as SGHDN and CDR2 as FVKESK. Unmatched junction bases numbered 6, after V lost 4 bases and J lost 4 bases. The CDR3 contains 17 residues. The CDR3 is CASSPLGTSGTTGELFF. The CDR3 DNA is TGTGCCAGCAGCCCCCTCGGGACTAGCGGGACCACCGGGGAGCTGTTTTTT.

The chain combines TRBV7-9 with TRBJ1-1; D not certain. The V end was cut by 1 base, the J end by 5 bases, with 8 bases between. CDR1 is SEHNR, CDR2 FQNEAQ, per germline (reference sequence). This CDR3 is 13 amino acids long. DNA for the CDR3: TGTGCCAGCAGCTTAGGAGGGATGACTGAAGCTTTCTTT. Translated: CASSLGGMTEAFF.